The T cell receptor beta chain described here comes from a study of OX40 agonist ivuxolimab in advanced cancers. Overall study context: Patients were given ivuxolimab, an antibody that agonizes OX40 (CD134). Allowance was made for prior anti-PD-1, anti-PD-L1 or anti-CTLA-4 therapy, and 35% to 40% had some.

This clone was counted a single time. No antigen is known for it. Study-wide results and caveats: Certain nonresponding patients likewise had low normalized T-cell clonal expansion.

The data were produced by immunoSEQ multiplex PCR, yet TCRdb's version contains in-frame clones alone and is incomplete. The table shows roughly 76,000 clones, with 90% to 95% occurring only once. This CDR3 has 15 amino acids. Germline V gives CDR1 MGHRA, CDR2 YSYEKL. J gave up 5 bases and V 1 base, and 1 base lay outside the gene matches. The sample was CD4+ or CD8+ T cells sorted from blood, taken in a trial of the OX40 agonist ivuxolimab. The J gene is TRBJ2-1, the V gene TRBV4-1, with 11 bases aligning to TRBD2. The source is an adult with an advanced solid tumor such as melanoma, head and neck, liver or kidney cancer. The CDR3 region is CASSQVLAGDNEQFF. As DNA, the CDR3 is TGCGCCAGCAGCCAAGTACTAGCGGGGGACAATGAGCAGTTCTTC.